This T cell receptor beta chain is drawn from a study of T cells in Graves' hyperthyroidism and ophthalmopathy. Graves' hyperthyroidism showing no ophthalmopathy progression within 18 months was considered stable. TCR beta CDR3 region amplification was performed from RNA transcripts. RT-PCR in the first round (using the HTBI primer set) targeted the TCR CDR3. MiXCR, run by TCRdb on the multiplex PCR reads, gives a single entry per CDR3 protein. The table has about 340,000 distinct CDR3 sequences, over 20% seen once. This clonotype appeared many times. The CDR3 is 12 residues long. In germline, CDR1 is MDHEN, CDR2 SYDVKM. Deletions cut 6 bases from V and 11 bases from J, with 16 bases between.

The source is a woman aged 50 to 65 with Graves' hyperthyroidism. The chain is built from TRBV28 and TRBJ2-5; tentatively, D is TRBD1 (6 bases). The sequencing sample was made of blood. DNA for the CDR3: TGTGCCAGCAGGCAACAGGGAAAGGTACAGTACTTC. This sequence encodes CASRQQGKVQYF.